The 8 T cell receptor beta chains below all came from one sample that was sequenced in a study of neoadjuvant anti-PD-1 for oral cavity cancer. Only in-frame clones appear in the TCRdb table, and some are missing; sequencing was by immunoSEQ multiplex PCR. The sample lists around 16,000 clones, roughly 69% occurring once. Sequenced here: PBMCs, sampled before nivolumab (anti-PD-1) treatment. Receptors originate from a person aged 35-79 years with oral cavity squamous cell carcinoma.

This clone turned up a few times. The V call is TRBV2, the J call TRBJ1-2, with a weak D call TRBD1 (6 bases). The CDR3 has 11 residues. The V gene lost 11 bases and the J gene lost 5 bases, with 12 bases spanning the gap. Germline V CDR1 and CDR2: SNHLY, FYNNEI. CDR3 sequence reads: CALVGGYGYTF. The CDR3 DNA is TGTGCCCTTGTAGGGGGATATGGCTACACCTTC.

This rearrangement joins TRBV7-3 to TRBJ2-6, with D possibly matching TRBD2 (5 bases). V was pared by 5 bases and J by 4 bases, with 12 bases between. Germline CDR1 and CDR2: SGHTA and FQGTGA. There are 15 residues in the CDR3. The CDR3 spells CASSPSRGGANVLTF. The CDR3, as DNA: TGTGCCAGCAGCCCCTCCCGCGGGGGGGCCAACGTCCTGACTTTC.

This sequence joins TRBV7-3 and TRBJ1-3, with a weak D call TRBD1 (5 bases). V shed 5 bases and J shed 2 bases, with 7 bases lying between them. The CDR3 contains 13 residues. CDR1 is SGHTA, CDR2 FQGTGA, per germline. For the CDR3, the DNA is TGTGCCAGCAGCGACAGCACTGGAAACACCATATATTTT. Protein: CASSDSTGNTIYF.

V gene TRBV5-1 combines with J gene TRBJ2-7; D possibly corresponds to TRBD2 (6 bases). The CDR3 has 14 residues. Germline loops: CDR1 SGHRS, CDR2 YFSETQ. Trimming removed 4 bases at V and 4 bases at J, with 15 bases between. In nucleotides, the CDR3 is TGCGCCAGCAGCCGTGGACGGGAGAGTTACGAGCAGTACTTC. Protein: CASSRGRESYEQYF.

This clone was detected once. The rearrangement joins TRBV19 to TRBJ2-2; possible D gene TRBD2, 5 bases. The CDR3 is 14 amino acids. Trimming pared 7 bases from V and 0 bases from J, leaving 9 bases between. The V gene's germline CDR1 is LNHDA and CDR2 SQIVND (reference sequence). Written as DNA, the CDR3 is TGTGCCAGTAAGGAGGCCCCGAACACCGGGGAGCTGTTTTTT. This encodes CASKEAPNTGELFF.

The rearrangement uses TRBV5-1 and TRBJ2-5, with TRBD1 as a possible D gene (6 bases). V lost 7 bases to trimming and J lost 3 bases, with 16 bases between them. Germline loops: CDR1 SGHRS, CDR2 YFSETQ. This CDR3 has 14 amino acids. The CDR3 spells CASAPGDTEETQYF. In DNA form, the CDR3 reads TGCGCCAGCGCCCCCGGGGACACCGAAGAGACCCAGTACTTC. Filled out from reference TRBV5-1 and TRBJ2-5, the complete variable domain reads KAGVTQTPRYLIKTRGQQVTLSCSPISGHRSVSWYQQTPGQGLQFLFEYFSETQRNKGNFPGRFSGRQFSNSRSEMNVSTLELGDSALYLCASAPGDTEETQYFGPGTRLLVL.

This clone has just a few counts. DNA for the CDR3: TGTGCCAGCAGTTACTCGAACCAGGGGGAGACCCAGTACTTC. It yields the protein CASSYSNQGETQYF. The rearrangement uses TRBV6-6 and TRBJ2-5, with D possibly matching TRBD1 (6 bases). The V end was cut by 0 bases, the J end by 5 bases, with 10 bases between. Germline CDR1 reads MNHNY; CDR2 reads SVGAGI (reference sequence). The CDR3 runs to 14 residues.

This clone was seen only a few times. The rearrangement links TRBV5-1 to TRBJ2-2; D is possibly TRBD1 (8 bases). This CDR3 spans 20 amino acids. From germline, CDR1 is SGHRS and CDR2 YFSETQ. V was cut by 0 bases and J by 0 bases, with 21 bases left in between. The CDR3 nucleotides are TGCGCCAGCAGCTTGGCCGGACAGGGAGGGCGACCATCGAACACCGGGGAGCTGTTTTTT. Translating gives CASSLAGQGGRPSNTGELFF.